This T cell receptor beta chain was recovered during a study of blood T cell repertoires in COVID-19. Study-level background: Spain, Italy and the United States supplied samples that represented acute and convalescent COVID-19. PBMCs, B-cell-depleted T cells, or T cells were the source of the cDNA or gDNA that made up the material.

In the source study's methods: Using reference gene primer amplification, nucleated cell counts were estimated. TCRdb's table, derived via immunoSEQ multiplex PCR, lists solely in-frame clones and lacks some. V, J and clone size are those of that table, while D and trimming were read from the DNA. The repertoire holds some 150,000 clones, with about 92% as singletons. The sequenced material came from peripheral blood. This receptor was obtained from a human donor in a cohort sampled during active COVID-19.

CDR3 loop: CASNSRGTWGYTF. DNA for the CDR3: TGTGCCAGCAACAGTCGGGGAACGTGGGGCTACACCTTC. The chain links TRBV5-8 to TRBJ1-2; D remains ambiguous. V shed 6 bases and J shed 8 bases, with 17 bases lying between them. The CDR3 loop spans 13 amino acids. Germline V gene sequence: CDR1 SGHTS, CDR2 YDEGEE.